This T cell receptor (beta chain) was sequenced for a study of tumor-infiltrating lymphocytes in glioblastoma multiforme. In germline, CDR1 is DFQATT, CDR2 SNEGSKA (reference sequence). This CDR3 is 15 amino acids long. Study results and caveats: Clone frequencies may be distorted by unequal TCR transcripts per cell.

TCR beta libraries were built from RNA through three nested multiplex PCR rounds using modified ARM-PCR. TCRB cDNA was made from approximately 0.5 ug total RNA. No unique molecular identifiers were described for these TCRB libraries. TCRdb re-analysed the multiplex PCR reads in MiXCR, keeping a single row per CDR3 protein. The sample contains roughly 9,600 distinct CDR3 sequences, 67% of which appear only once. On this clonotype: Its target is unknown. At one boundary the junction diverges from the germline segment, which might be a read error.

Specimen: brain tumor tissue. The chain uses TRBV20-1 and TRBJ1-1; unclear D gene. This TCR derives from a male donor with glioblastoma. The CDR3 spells CSVREGRQMNTEVFF. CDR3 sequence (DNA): TGCAGTGTTAGGGAAGGACGGCAGATGAACACTGAAGTTTTCTTC.